This T cell receptor (beta chain) was profiled in a study of identical twins. The study's findings and limits: Zero-insertion analyses were open to partial confounding by invariant MAIT and iNKT cells.

The CDR3 has 14 residues. J was trimmed by 3 bases and V by 0 bases; bases with no gene match: 3. CDR1 and CDR2 from the germline V gene are DFQATT and SNEGSKA (reference sequence). This clonotype was detected only a few times. What it binds is not known. TCRdb independently ran MiXCR on the 5' RACE reads; one entry per CDR3 protein. Of around 1.7 million distinct CDR3 sequences listed, about 30% are singletons. This receptor was obtained from a newborn girl in good health. The rearrangement links TRBV20-1 to TRBJ2-7; 9 bases are a match to TRBD1. Sequencing was performed on cord blood. In nucleotides, the CDR3 is TGCAGTGCTAGAGATCAGGACAGGGGCTACGAGCAGTACTTC. The encoded protein is CSARDQDRGYEQYF.